Detailed here is one T cell receptor beta chain. The CDR3 spans 17 residues. Trimming stripped 1 base from V and 1 base from J, with 14 bases between. CDR1 and CDR2 (germline): LGHNA, YNFKEQ. The record originates from a study of blood T cell repertoires in COVID-19. Study-wide context: COVID-19 samples, acute and convalescent, were from the United States, Italy and Spain. From T cells, B-cell-depleted T cells, or PBMCs came the material, which was cDNA or gDNA.

Those enrolled in Seattle joined during active infection and were followed longitudinally afterward. Original analysis: Amplification of reference gene primers provided the estimated nucleated cell counts. Profiled with immunoSEQ multiplex PCR; TCRdb holds only in-frame clones, not every one. The V and J calls and clone size are taken from that table; D and trimming were inferred from the DNA. The table includes 310,000 or so clones, 88% detected once. This TCR was recovered from a woman in her thirties with COVID-19, enrolled during active disease. J is TRBJ2-1 and V is TRBV4-2; perhaps TRBD2 as D (5 bases). Input material: peripheral blood. The CDR3 reads CASSQVSLGSSYNEQFF. Here the CDR3 DNA reads TGTGCCAGCAGCCAAGTCTCCCTGGGGAGTTCCTACAATGAGCAGTTCTTC.